The 19 T cell receptor beta chains below were found in one sample sequenced in a study of cytomegalovirus exposure and HLA in healthy donors. PCR involved 60 Vbeta and 13 Jbeta primers. The protocol was immunoSEQ multiplex PCR, while the TCRdb copy is restricted to in-frame clones and leaves out a portion. The sample holds approximately 70,000 clones, about 70% seen once. The sample was PBMCs. Every receptor here comes from a man aged 35-49 years in good health and CMV-seropositive.

This clone was detected only a few times. V usage is TRBV29-1 and J usage is TRBJ1-3, with D possibly matching TRBD1 (5 bases). This CDR3 spans 13 amino acids. V shed 4 bases and J shed 4 bases, with 11 bases lying between them. Germline-derived CDR1 and CDR2 are SQVTM and ANQGSEA. CDR3 residues: CSVAGGAGNTIYF. The CDR3 bases are TGCAGCGTTGCGGGGGGAGCGGGAAACACCATATATTTT.

V usage is TRBV5-6 and J usage is TRBJ1-2, with 8 bases aligning to TRBD1. V gave up 4 bases and J gave up 6 bases; unmatched junction bases: 5. The CDR3 is 13 amino acids. The germline V gene encodes CDR1 SGHDT and CDR2 YYEEEE. The CDR3 protein is CASSRQGNDGYTF. The DNA of the CDR3 is TGTGCCAGCAGCAGACAGGGGAACGATGGCTACACCTTC.

The table lists this clone with a count of one. The chain uses TRBV25-1 and TRBJ1-4; 9 bases line up with TRBD1. CDR1 MGHDK and CDR2 SYGVNS come from the germline V gene. The CDR3 extends over 15 amino acids. V lost 3 bases, J lost 8 bases, and 7 bases stayed unmatched. The CDR3: CASSDTDRGKEKLFF. CDR3 bases: TGTGCCAGCAGTGACACGGACAGGGGAAAGGAAAAACTGTTTTTT.

In nucleotides, the CDR3 is TGTGCCAGCAGGGTAAGGACAGGCTTCACAGATACGCAGTATTTT. Its translation: CASRVRTGFTDTQYF. This chain connects TRBV5-8 to TRBJ2-3; 7 positions agree with TRBD1. CDR3 length: 15 amino acids. V lost 5 bases, J lost 2 bases, and 8 bases stayed unmatched. CDR1 is SGHTS and CDR2 is YDEGEE in the germline V gene. Filled out from reference TRBV5-8 and TRBJ2-3, the complete variable domain reads EAGVTQSPTHLIKTRGQQATLRCSPISGHTSVYWYQQALGLGLQFLLWYDEGEERNRGNFPPRFSGRQFPNYSSELNVNALELEDSALYLCASRVRTGFTDTQYFGPGTRLTVL.

This clone showed up just a few times. This chain uses TRBV12-5 with TRBJ1-4; 8 bases align to TRBD1. Germline V gives CDR1 LGHNT, CDR2 FRNRAP. The V segment lost 5 bases and the J segment 0 bases; nucleotides outside the gene matches: 8. This CDR3 has 17 amino acids. The CDR3 DNA sequence: TGTGCTAGTGGTCAGAACACAGGGGGTGCAACTAATGAAAAACTGTTTTTT. This gives the protein CASGQNTGGATNEKLFF. Supplemented by reference TRBV12-5 and TRBJ1-4, the full variable domain reads DARVTQTPRHKVTEMGQEVTMRCQPILGHNTVFWYRQTMMQGLELLAYFRNRAPLDDSGMPKDRFSAEMPDATLATLKIQPSEPRDSAVYFCASGQNTGGATNEKLFFGSGTQLSVL.

This chain links TRBV28 with TRBJ1-5; 9 positions match TRBD1. CDR3 size: 15 residues. Germline V lookup: CDR1 MDHEN, CDR2 SYDVKM. Unmatched junction bases numbered 7, after V lost 6 bases and J lost 4 bases. The CDR3 DNA reads as TGTGCCAGCAGCTCGACAGGGGGGATTAATCAGCCCCAGCATTTT. The encoded protein is CASSSTGGINQPQHF.

This clone was picked up a small number of times. The V and J genes are TRBV25-1 and TRBJ2-3; D is unresolved. CDR3 length equals 12 residues. Trimming stripped 6 bases from V and 7 bases from J, with 11 bases between. Per the germline V gene, CDR1 is MGHDK and CDR2 is SYGVNS. The CDR3 DNA follows: TGTGCCAGCAGAGCCCCCCCCCATACGCAGTATTTT. It yields the protein CASRAPPHTQYF.

The chain has TRBV5-4 and TRBJ2-3, with 7 bases identical to TRBD2. The V gene end was trimmed by 4 bases and the J gene end by 0 bases; junction bases not matched to a gene: 11. CDR1 and CDR2 (germline): SGHNT, YYREEE (reference sequence). The CDR3 contains 17 residues. CDR3 region: CASSAPMGGVSTDTQYF. The CDR3 DNA sequence: TGTGCCAGCAGCGCGCCGATGGGGGGGGTAAGCACAGATACGCAGTATTTT.

The rearrangement links TRBV6-5 to TRBJ1-2; TRBD1 agrees at 7 bases. V dropped 3 bases and J dropped 11; count of bases not matched to a gene: 9. Germline lookup yields CDR1 MNHEY and CDR2 SVGAGI. The CDR3 consists of 13 residues. The CDR3 bases are TGTGCCAGCAGTTATTCCGGGACAGAAGGTTACACCTTC. Translation: CASSYSGTEGYTF.

The V and J genes are TRBV5-1 and TRBJ2-7; 10 nucleotides match TRBD1. The germline CDR1 and CDR2 sequences are SGHRS and YFSETQ. This CDR3 has 15 residues. The V and J ends lost 4 bases and 2 bases, in that order; junction bases with no gene match: 6. CDR3 coding DNA: TGCGCCAGCAGCCCCTTGGGACAGGGGACCTACGAGCAGTACTTC. Protein: CASSPLGQGTYEQYF.

This clone has only a few counts. The chain combines TRBV28 with TRBJ1-5; 11 bases map to TRBD1. Germline trimming cut 6 bases from V and 4 bases from J; bases unmatched to any gene: 11. The CDR3 totals 17 residues. Germline V lookup: CDR1 MDHEN, CDR2 SYDVKM. CDR3 residues: CASRDRGLRMGNQPQHF. CDR3 in DNA: TGTGCCAGCAGGGACAGGGGGCTGAGAATGGGGAATCAGCCCCAGCATTTT.

The chain couples TRBV5-6 to TRBJ1-5, with D perhaps TRBD1 (6 bases). The germline CDR1 and CDR2 sequences are SGHDT and YYEEEE. The CDR3 contains 16 residues. V was pared by 3 bases and J by 0 bases, with 13 bases between. The CDR3 protein is CASSSWTVYSNQPQHF. CDR3 DNA: TGTGCCAGCAGCTCGTGGACAGTGTATAGCAATCAGCCCCAGCATTTT.

The chain joins TRBV10-3 to TRBJ1-1; D might be TRBD1 (5 bases). This CDR3 region has 12 residues. The ends were cut back, 9 bases at V and 3 bases at J, with 11 bases in the middle. The germline V gene has CDR1 ENHRY and CDR2 SYGVKD. CDR3 protein: CAITSGDTEAFF. As DNA, the CDR3 is TGTGCCATAACCTCGGGGGACACTGAAGCTTTCTTT.

This clone was picked up a small number of times. The chain links TRBV20-1 to TRBJ1-2; no firm D call. The germline CDR1 and CDR2 sequences are DFQATT and SNEGSKA (reference sequence). Trimming shortened V by 3 bases and J by 8 bases, and 10 bases separated the two germline ends. The CDR3 is 11 amino acids. Written as DNA, the CDR3 is TGCAGTGCTAGTTCGGGAGAAGGCTACACCTTC. This codes for CSASSGEGYTF.

The gene calls are TRBV30 and TRBJ1-2; 11 bases are a match to TRBD1. In germline, CDR1 is GTSNPN, CDR2 SVGIG (reference sequence). Trimming took 2 bases from V and 3 from J; bases not matched to a gene: 2. The CDR3 covers 14 residues. The CDR3 is CAWSRTGGHYGYTF. The CDR3 DNA is TGTGCCTGGAGTCGGACAGGGGGCCACTATGGCTACACCTTC. Filled out from reference TRBV30 and TRBJ1-2, the complete variable domain reads SQTIHQWPATLVQPVGSPLSLECTVEGTSNPNLYWYRQAAGRGLQLLFYSVGIGQISSEVPQNLSASRPQDRQFILSSKKLLLSDSGFYLCAWSRTGGHYGYTFGSGTRLTVV.

This rearrangement joins TRBV28 to TRBJ1-2, with 9 bases aligning to TRBD1. CDR1 MDHEN and CDR2 SYDVKM come from the germline V gene. Trimming cost V 7 bases and J 8 bases; bases outside gene matches: 8. The CDR3 extends over 13 amino acids. In DNA form, the CDR3 reads TGTGCCAGCACCATAACAGGGGGCTTAGGCTACACCTTC. It translates to CASTITGGLGYTF.

This clone was counted only a few times. Other nucleotide sequences from this sample produce the same CDR3. The chain is built from TRBV5-4 and TRBJ2-7; D uncertain. Germline CDR1 reads SGHNT; CDR2 reads YYREEE (reference sequence). This CDR3 region has 13 residues. With 0 bases removed from V and 1 base from J, the gap between germline ends came to 5 bases. CDR3 in amino acids: CASSLDRSYEQYF. The DNA of the CDR3 is TGTGCCAGCAGCTTGGACCGGTCCTACGAGCAGTACTTC.

The gene calls are TRBV7-6 and TRBJ1-4, with 7 bases fitting TRBD1. This CDR3 comprises 15 residues. Germline V gene sequence: CDR1 SGHVS, CDR2 FNYEAQ. The V and J ends lost 1 base and 8 bases, in that order; junction bases with no gene match: 7. CDR3 coding DNA: TGTGCCAGCAGCTTAGGGCCAGGGGGAGGCGAAAAACTGTTTTTT. It yields the protein CASSLGPGGGEKLFF.

The CDR3 loop is CASSVRPGDDYGYTF. The CDR3 coding sequence is TGTGCCAGCAGCGTACGGCCAGGGGATGACTATGGCTACACCTTC. The V call is TRBV9, the J call TRBJ1-2; the D gene is possibly TRBD1 (6 bases). V was trimmed by 1 base and J by 3 bases, leaving 13 bases between them. Germline CDR1 SGDLS, CDR2 YYNGEE. This CDR3 contains 15 residues.